The next 25 T cell receptor beta chains were all read from a single sample in a study of cytomegalovirus exposure and HLA in healthy donors. PCR was performed using 60 Vbeta and 13 Jbeta primers. Here immunoSEQ multiplex PCR was the method, and the copy in TCRdb shows in-frame clones only, minus some. The data hold 60,000 to 95,000 clones, with 70% to 85% observed a single time. The specimen was PBMCs. The receptors derive from a man between 65 and 85 years old in good health and CMV-seropositive.

This clone was seen a few times. The chain recombines TRBV27 with TRBJ1-2; D remains ambiguous. V was trimmed by 3 bases and J by 2 bases, leaving 7 bases between them. CDR3 size: 13 residues. Germline assignment: CDR1 MNHEY and CDR2 SMNVEV (reference sequence). CDR3 in DNA: TGTGCCAGCAGTTTTAATCCGAACTATGGCTACACCTTC. It encodes CASSFNPNYGYTF.

As to this clone: The junction shows a germline mismatch at one end, possibly a read error. The sample holds other DNA sequences that translate to the same CDR3. The chain uses TRBV5-1 and TRBJ2-1; D unresolved. This CDR3 is 14 amino acids long. Germline V gene sequence: CDR1 SGHRS, CDR2 YFSETQ. The CDR3 region has the DNA TGCGCCAGCAGCCCCTACAGCTCCTATAATGAGCAGTTCTTC. Translated, it gives CASSPYSSYNEQFF. The variable domain in full, completed from reference TRBV5-1 and TRBJ2-1, reads KAGVTQTPRYLIKTRGQQVTLSCSPISGHRSVSWYQQTPGQGLQFLFEYFSETQRNKGNFPGRFSGRQFSNSRSEMNVSTLELGDSALYLCASSPYSSYNEQFFGPGTRLTVL.

The CDR3 here is CASATGGGEQYF. For the CDR3, the DNA is TGTGCCAGTGCGACAGGGGGCGGCGAGCAGTACTTC. The J gene is TRBJ2-7, the V gene TRBV9; TRBD1 aligns across 10 bases. J was trimmed by 6 bases and V by 8 bases; bases with no gene match: 5. Germline CDR1 reads SGDLS; CDR2 reads YYNGEE. This CDR3 comprises 12 residues.

The chain is built from TRBV10-3 and TRBJ2-7, with a weak D call TRBD1 (5 bases). The CDR3 is made up of 13 amino acids. Germline-derived CDR1 and CDR2 are ENHRY and SYGVKD. V lost 2 bases, J lost 2 bases, and 7 bases lay in between. The CDR3 DNA follows: TGTGCCATCAGTGAGACAGGTACCTACGAGCAGTACTTC. The encoded protein is CAISETGTYEQYF.

In the case of this clone: The junction differs from germline at one of its ends, possibly a read error. The rearrangement links TRBV7-7 to TRBJ2-5; the match to TRBD2 covers 11 bases. The CDR3 sequence is 15 residues long. Germline V gene sequence: CDR1 SSHAT, CDR2 FNYEAQ (reference sequence). The CDR3 is CASSLGLAGQETQYF. The DNA of the CDR3 is TGTGCTAGCAGCTTAGGACTAGCGGGCCAAGAGACCCAGTACTTC.

This chain connects TRBV6-5 to TRBJ2-3; possibly TRBD2 for D (5 bases). From germline, CDR1 is MNHEY and CDR2 SVGAGI. The CDR3 totals 14 residues. V lost 2 bases and J 9 bases, leaving 15 bases between the germline ends. The CDR3 coding sequence is TGTGCCAGCAGTTACGGAAGCGGCTCCCAAACGCAGTATTTT. Its protein product is CASSYGSGSQTQYF.

This clone was detected only a few times. The J gene is TRBJ2-2, the V gene TRBV7-2, with a weak D call TRBD1 (5 bases). V was clipped by 5 bases and J by 7 bases, with 11 bases between them. This CDR3 has 13 amino acids. Germline loops: CDR1 SGHTA, CDR2 FQGNSA. CDR3 DNA: TGTGCCAGCAGCCCCCGACAGATCGGGGAGCTGTTTTTT. As protein: CASSPRQIGELFF.

This chain uses TRBV7-3 with TRBJ2-5, with TRBD2 matching 8 bases. Per germline, CDR1 SGHTA and CDR2 FQGTGA. CDR3 size: 16 residues. The junction had 9 bases not matched to a gene; V was cut back by 5 bases and J by 1 base. CDR3 coding DNA: TGTGCCAGCAGCCCCGCGGGTAGCGGGGCCCAAGAGACCCAGTACTTC. Its translation is CASSPAGSGAQETQYF.

V usage is TRBV5-1 and J usage is TRBJ2-5; 7 bases are a match to TRBD1. The germline V gene has CDR1 SGHRS and CDR2 YFSETQ. The CDR3 contains 15 residues. The V gene end was trimmed by 7 bases and the J gene end by 4 bases; junction bases not matched to a gene: 13. CDR3 residues: CASRPSERGRETQYF. For the CDR3, the DNA is TGCGCCAGCCGGCCTTCCGAGAGGGGGCGAGAGACCCAGTACTTC.

The J gene is TRBJ2-1, the V gene TRBV18; D is possibly TRBD2 (6 bases). The CDR3 is made up of 15 amino acids. Germline CDR1 KGHSH, CDR2 LQKENI. Trimming pared 4 bases from V and 6 bases from J, leaving 16 bases between. The CDR3 here is CASSLGAARGNEQFF. The CDR3, as DNA: TGTGCCAGCTCACTCGGGGCGGCGCGGGGCAATGAGCAGTTCTTC. Complete variable domain (other parts from reference TRBV18 and TRBJ2-1): NAGVMQNPRHLVRRRGQEARLRCSPMKGHSHVYWYRQLPEEGLKFMVYLQKENIIDESGMPKERFSAEFPKEGPSILRIQQVVRGDSAAYFCASSLGAARGNEQFFGPGTRLTVL.

The CDR3 DNA follows: TGTGCCAGCAGCTTGTCAGGGTATTACACCGGGGAGCTGTTTTTT. It specifies CASSLSGYYTGELFF. The rearrangement links TRBV5-4 to TRBJ2-2, with D possibly TRBD1 on 5 matching bases. The CDR3 sequence is 15 residues long. Trimming stripped 1 base from V and 3 bases from J, with 10 bases between. Germline-derived CDR1 and CDR2 are SGHNT and YYREEE (reference sequence).

V is TRBV7-9 and J is TRBJ2-7, with 11 positions matching TRBD1. The CDR3 consists of 17 residues. Germline CDR1 and CDR2: SEHNR and FQNEAQ (reference sequence). V lost 5 bases to trimming and J lost 1 base; unmatched junction nucleotides: 10. CDR3 residues: CASSPNPGQGGSYEQYF. CDR3 sequence (DNA): TGTGCCAGCAGCCCCAACCCGGGACAGGGGGGATCCTACGAGCAGTACTTC.

This chain joins TRBV7-6 and TRBJ2-5; TRBD2 is a possible D gene (7 bases). The CDR3 is 15 residues long. Germline CDR1 is SGHVS and CDR2 is FNYEAQ. V dropped 5 bases and J dropped 5 bases, with 18 bases sitting between them. In DNA form, the CDR3 reads TGTGCCAGCAGCAGTTGGGGGGGGGCCGGGGAGACCCAGTACTTC. Amino acid sequence: CASSSWGGAGETQYF.

Concerning this clone itself: The conserved closing phenylalanine or tryptophan is absent in this CDR3, likely reflecting a read error. The chain couples TRBV9 to TRBJ1-2, with TRBD1 matching over 8 bases. The CDR3 sequence is 14 residues long. Unmatched junction bases numbered 6, after V lost 0 bases and J lost 8 bases. Germline loops: CDR1 SGDLS, CDR2 YYNGEE. In DNA, the CDR3 is TGTGCCAGCAGCGTAGACTCAGGGGGCTCAGGCTACACCCTC. Amino acid sequence: CASSVDSGGSGYTL.

This chain links TRBV2 with TRBJ2-3; possible D gene TRBD2, 6 bases. Germline lookup yields CDR1 SNHLY and CDR2 FYNNEI. The CDR3 loop spans 13 amino acids. Trimming pared 6 bases from V and 4 bases from J, leaving 11 bases between. The CDR3 nucleotides are TGTGCCAGCAGCCCCCGACTAGCAGATACGCAGTATTTT. This sequence encodes CASSPRLADTQYF.

The chain couples TRBV29-1 to TRBJ1-4; D not resolved. Germline V gene sequence: CDR1 SQVTM, CDR2 ANQGSEA. V dropped 4 bases and J dropped 2 bases, with 5 bases sitting between them. The CDR3 length is 12 residues. CDR3 loop: CSVALTNEKLFF. The CDR3 nucleotides read TGCAGCGTTGCCCTGACTAATGAAAAACTGTTTTTT.

The genes are TRBV5-1 and TRBJ2-5, with 7 positions matching TRBD1. From germline, CDR1 is SGHRS and CDR2 YFSETQ. The CDR3 covers 15 residues. V gave up 4 bases and J gave up 1 base; unmatched junction bases: 7. The CDR3 nucleotides are TGCGCCAGCAGCCTTACAGGGGACCGCCAAGAGACCCAGTACTTC. This sequence encodes CASSLTGDRQETQYF.

The chain has TRBV29-1 and TRBJ2-3; 7 bases agree with TRBD1. The CDR3 sequence is 13 residues long. V shed 2 bases and J 3 bases; nucleotides not matched to a gene: 2. Per the germline V gene, CDR1 is SQVTM and CDR2 is ANQGSEA. CDR3 coding DNA: TGCAGCGTTGAAAACAGGGGAACAGATACGCAGTATTTT. Translating gives CSVENRGTDTQYF.

In DNA form, the CDR3 reads TGTGCCAGTAGTATCATGGGGGGAACCGGGGAGCTGTTTTTT. Its protein is CASSIMGGTGELFF. The chain has TRBV19 and TRBJ2-2; D perhaps matches TRBD2 (6 bases). CDR1 LNHDA and CDR2 SQIVND come from the germline V gene (reference sequence). The CDR3 totals 14 residues. Trimming cost V 3 bases and J 5 bases, with 10 bases left between them.

This sequence joins TRBV5-4 and TRBJ2-1; 8 bases map to TRBD2. V lost 6 bases, J lost 8 bases, and 10 bases stayed unmatched. Per the germline V gene, CDR1 is SGHNT and CDR2 is YYREEE (reference sequence). The CDR3 runs to 14 residues. CDR3 protein: CASTPGAGGYEQFF. The CDR3 nucleotides read TGTGCCAGCACCCCAGGGGCGGGGGGCTATGAGCAGTTCTTC.

This clone showed up just a few times. The chain uses TRBV6-5 and TRBJ2-7, with D tentatively TRBD2 (7 bases). The CDR3 covers 14 residues. Germline assignment: CDR1 MNHEY and CDR2 SVGAGI. Trimming took 7 bases from V and 3 from J, leaving 16 bases between them. The CDR3 bases are TGTGCCAGCAACCCTGCGGGGGCCAACTACGAGCAGTACTTC. Translating it yields CASNPAGANYEQYF.

The chain employs TRBV7-6 and TRBJ2-1; tentative D call: TRBD2 (7 bases). Germline CDR1 is SGHVS and CDR2 is FNYEAQ. V gave up 5 bases and J gave up 4 bases, with 12 bases separating them. CDR3 size: 14 residues. Here the CDR3 reads CASSPGGPYNEQFF. The CDR3 DNA follows: TGTGCCAGCAGCCCGGGGGGCCCATACAATGAGCAGTTCTTC.

V usage is TRBV7-9 and J usage is TRBJ1-4; D not resolved. CDR3 length: 14 amino acids. CDR1 is SEHNR and CDR2 is FQNEAQ in the germline V gene (reference sequence). The V end was cut by 1 base, the J end by 4 bases, with 7 bases between. The CDR3 here is CASSLGQINEKLFF. CDR3 DNA: TGTGCCAGCAGCTTAGGTCAAATTAATGAAAAACTGTTTTTT.

This chain connects TRBV6-1 to TRBJ2-5; the match to TRBD2 covers 15 bases. V lost 4 bases to trimming and J lost 4 bases; unmatched junction nucleotides: 7. CDR3 length equals 17 residues. Germline V gene data show CDR1 as MNHNS and CDR2 as SASEGT. The CDR3 bases are TGTGCCAGCAGTGCGGGGACTAGCGGGGGGCTGGGAGAGACCCAGTACTTC. Translated, it gives CASSAGTSGGLGETQYF.

V usage is TRBV5-1 and J usage is TRBJ2-1, with 12 bases fitting TRBD2. Losses at the gene ends were 5 bases for V and 6 bases for J; bases not matched to a gene: 3. Germline assignment: CDR1 SGHRS and CDR2 YFSETQ. This CDR3 has 14 residues. For the CDR3, the DNA is TGCGCCAGCAGTTCTAGCGGGGGGGGCAATGAGCAGTTCTTC. Its translation: CASSSSGGGNEQFF.